This T cell receptor (beta chain) was captured in a study of cytomegalovirus exposure and HLA in healthy donors (dated by TCRdb to the late 2010s). With respect to the entire study: According to an earlier analysis of around 600 of the donors, about 190 million T cells yielded 120 million or so unique TCR beta sequences and 276 Gb of sequence data. The study aimed to test whether signatures of past pathogen exposure could be identified by cataloging public T cell receptors. Class I and class II HLA loci were covered by the typing at four-digit resolution. A separate validation cohort of over a hundred different subjects was used in addition to the approximately 700-subject first cohort. To predict cytomegalovirus infection status, the study brought together high-throughput TCR immunosequencing, statistical association of individual TCRs with disease status, and machine learning. Roughly 5 DR-DQ haplotypes were handled as single units for association and clustering because linkage in the cohort was strong. On average, around 240,000 unique TCR beta nucleotide sequences were sequenced per donor among 398 genotyped donors of the cohort, with 15% to 20% of those sequences being non-productive. A later genetic analysis used genome-wide SNP genotypes for about three fifths of the 666 donors, treating that subset as a discovery cohort. The genetic ancestry cluster associated with self-reported Caucasian donors included over 65% of the approximately 410 genotyped donors. In the later analysis, no new phenotypic data were used to find candidate immune exposures; instead, reliance was placed on TCR beta sequences and their occurrence across donors. A later analysis re-analyzed previously published TCR beta repertoires from about 600 donors and added high-resolution HLA genotyping to study TCR occurrence patterns. Typing coverage varied by locus: about 629-640 donors for A, B, C, DRB1 and DQB1; roughly 510 for DQA1; more than 600 for DPA1; 450 to 480 for DPB1. An earlier analysis of some 600 of the donors applied high-throughput TCR beta sequencing to assess whether each TCR beta V gene segment acted as functional or pseudogenic. The study profiled the T cell repertoires of 500 to 800 subjects by immunosequencing and related them to cytomegalovirus serostatus. Donor age, sex, ethnicity and CMV serostatus were compiled together with the repertoire data. An early release that covered 500 to 800 HLA-typed donors contained approximately 300 gigabases of sequencing data and around 85 million unique TCR sequences. Every repertoire in the discovery cohort had been generated on one and the same sequencing platform.

Broad study findings and their caveats: A further reported finding was that TCR beta sequences accurately predicted the HLA-A and HLA-B alleles for most subjects in the first cohort. Linkage disequilibrium might explain the correlated functional status among segregating V segments, but an unknown experimental factor could not be excluded. A later genetic analysis reported fewer N-insertions in productive TCRs among donors in an Asian-associated ancestry cluster than the roughly 700-donor mean. The only immune exposure information available for the cohort was CMV serostatus. In this cohort, only TCR beta chains were sequenced, and detectable features were limited by the absence of alpha or paired-chain data. In a later genetic analysis, a missense DCLRE1C variant was associated with V-gene and J-gene trimming of TCR beta chains, and the association was replicated in an independent cohort. A later analysis found that TCR association rates varied across HLA loci, with DRB1 alleles showing the most associated TCRs and HLA-C alleles the fewest. In a later analysis, HLA-associated TCR beta chains showed more clonal expansion and lower generation probabilities than non-associated chains that were equally common. Because HLA typing was missing for some donors at each locus, association tests included only the typed subset. A group of highly shared sequence variants was considered likely to be a technical artifact of the sequencing pipeline. The classifier was reported to diagnose cytomegalovirus status with high specificity and sensitivity in both the original cohort and the validation cohort. In a later analysis, 15,000 to 20,000 TCR beta sequences were associated with specific HLA alleles at a false discovery rate of 0.05. In the study, 150 to 200 TCR beta chains were listed as associated with cytomegalovirus. A later analysis found that most CMV-associated TCR beta chains appeared HLA-restricted, with HLA associations seemingly driven largely by CMV exposure. In vitro tests confirmed that a few of the cytomegalovirus-associated TCR beta chains recognize cytomegalovirus antigens. The presence/absence analyses assumed that sequencing depth was roughly uniform across donors, and that assumption may not be true. When HLA alleles, especially DR and DQ, strongly co-occurred, TCR associations were difficult to assign to individual alleles. Most TCR sequences were seen in very few donors, while some public TCRs were found in many individuals. Broadly in line with IMGT annotations, most TCR beta V segments showed up in productive rearrangements about 87% or about 30% of the time in an earlier analysis of 587 of the donors. Some IMGT-functional V segments, including TRBV6-2 and TRBV6-3, could not be distinguished by the 87-base-pair reads and were therefore excluded. According to the authors, the approach could potentially be generalized to other disease states and immunological phenotypes. Because counts were too low, about 18 rarely observed V segments, including chromosome 9 orphons, were excluded from the earlier analysis of under 650 of the donors. Several of the top co-occurrence clusters appeared to be linked to parvovirus B19, influenza, CMV and Epstein-Barr virus, according to a later analysis.

Notes on this clone: This clone's antigen is unknown. No per-base quality is available; no much larger clone lies one base away.

Libraries were constructed by the immunoSEQ multiplex PCR assay. The multiplex PCR relied on a mix of 60 forward primers for TCR Vbeta segments and 13 reverse primers for TCR Jbeta segments. Amplification of the CDR3 region of rearranged TCR beta genes was performed with a multiplex PCR assay on genomic DNA. On the Illumina HiSeq System, the amplified TCR beta libraries were sequenced as 87-base-pair reads. The published analysis was carried out like this. A later analysis tallied around 87 million unique TCR beta chains across the 660 or so repertoires, and approximately 11 million of those chains were shared by two or more donors. A nearest-neighbor algorithm error-corrected the raw reads and collapsed the reads into unique sequences, merging closely related sequences to remove PCR and sequencing errors. CDR3 sequences were aligned to IMGT reference sequences to assign V, D and J gene segments. Each retained sequence needed at least a six-nucleotide match to both a V gene segment and a J gene segment. A rearrangement was called productive if the CDR3 had no stop codons and remained in frame with V and J, and every other rearrangement was called non-productive. Following IMGT convention, CDR3 was defined as the stretch from the second conserved V-encoded cysteine to the conserved J-encoded phenylalanine. In an earlier analysis of just under 600 of the donors, sequences lacking an unambiguous match to a single V gene segment were excluded. An earlier analysis of 500 to 700 of the donors classified V segments as functional when productive rearrangements were above 56.7% and as segregating when the standard deviation between donors was above 5%. A statistical classification framework was developed to diagnose cytomegalovirus status using the catalog of TCR beta chain sequences. In a later analysis, V and J genes were assigned by comparing TCR nucleotide sequences against IMGT/GENE-DB human TR gene sequences. The TCRdist pipeline was used in a later analysis to assign CDR3 sequences and most-parsimonious VDJ recombination scenarios. In a later analysis, each TCR beta chain was defined by its CDR3 amino acid sequence together with its V-gene family, and reads lacking a unique V-gene family were excluded. A later analysis removed 550 to 700 highly shared, low-generation-probability nucleotide sequences to deal with suspected cross-contamination and a sequencing artifact. For each public chain, a later analysis derived a clonal expansion index from normalized ranks of inferred template counts within each repertoire. Generation probabilities in a later analysis came from a VDJ recombination model fitted to out-of-frame rearrangements, and those results were checked against IGoR. In a later analysis, hypergeometric tests were used to score TCR-TCR, TCR-HLA and TCR-CMV co-occurrence, with a repertoire-size bias correction applied to TCR pairs. To estimate false discovery rates, a later analysis permuted the HLA or CMV assignments 20 times. A later analysis grouped co-occurring TCRs with DBSCAN, adding TCRdist sequence similarity when clustering within HLA-allele-positive subsets. For co-occurrence clustering, repertoires with fewer than 30,000 or more than 120,000 public chains were excluded, along with roughly five repertoires with anomalous nucleotide sharing. TCRdb took this table from immuneACCESS and kept in-frame rearrangements with V and J called. Such tables lack part of the clones; where checked against another copy, unresolved V genes explain under half of the gap, and the rest is unexplained. V, J and clone size derive from that table, while D and trimming were established from the DNA sequence. Present in this sample are about 180,000 clones, about 80% of which were seen just once. The top ten constitute 5% to 8% of the sample.

CDR3 length: 15 amino acids, cysteine to phenylalanine. Only CDR3 DNA is held: 45 bases, read in frame from base 1. Via the germline V gene, CDR1 is MNHNS and CDR2 SASEGT. After removal of 5 bases from V and 5 bases from J, the junction retains 9 bases not matched to a gene. In total, approximately 610 healthy bone marrow donors made up the cohort. Cohort members were all nominally healthy when sampled, although unrecorded immune exposures were likely present. The donor tested CMV seropositive and was one of the 289 seropositive cohort members. A peripheral blood sample was provided by each donor, and peripheral blood mononuclear cells were used for TCR beta sequencing. The Qiagen DNeasy Blood Extraction Kit was used to extract genomic DNA from the blood cell samples.

The clonotype originates from a middle-aged man in good health and CMV-seropositive. Sequences were obtained from PBMCs. The receptor chain draws on TRBV6-1 and TRBJ2-7, and TRBD1 aligns with 10 junction nucleotides. The DNA sequence is given as TGTGCCAGCAGTAAGACGGGACAGGGGTCCCACGAGCAGTACTTC. It translates as CASSKTGQGSHEQYF.